These 5 T cell receptor beta chains were sequenced from one sample in a study of cytomegalovirus exposure and HLA in healthy donors. The PCR was carried out with 60 Vbeta primers and 13 Jbeta primers. Sequencing used immunoSEQ multiplex PCR; TCRdb keeps in-frame clones, though not all of them. This table lists about 54,000 clones. Sample: PBMCs. All receptors derive from a woman between 35 and 50 years old in good health and CMV-seronegative.

CDR3 nucleotide sequence: TGCGCCAGCAGCCAAGAGGGGGGTACCACTGAAGCTTTCTTT. It yields the protein CASSQEGGTTEAFF. The chain links TRBV4-1 to TRBJ1-1; D possibly corresponds to TRBD1 (5 bases). CDR3 length: 14 amino acids. Germline assignment: CDR1 MGHRA and CDR2 YSYEKL. V lost 0 bases to trimming and J lost 4 bases, with 9 bases between them.

Worth noting for this clone: One end of the junction does not line up with germline, which may come from a read error. The chain is built from TRBV15 and TRBJ2-3; 7 bases agree with TRBD2. This CDR3 has 16 amino acids. The germline V gene has CDR1 LNHNV and CDR2 YYDKDF (reference sequence). CDR3 amino acids: CATSRNLAESTDKQYF. DNA of the CDR3: TGTGCCACCAGCAGAAACCTAGCGGAAAGCACAGATAAGCAGTATTTT.

The genes are TRBV19 and TRBJ1-2; 9 nucleotides agree with TRBD1. Germline V gives CDR1 LNHDA, CDR2 SQIVND (reference sequence). V dropped 6 bases and J dropped 2; count of bases not matched to a gene: 4. The CDR3 has 14 amino acids. In nucleotides, the CDR3 is TGTGCCAGTAGGTCTGGGACAGGGAACTATGGCTACACCTTC. Its protein product is CASRSGTGNYGYTF.

The chain joins TRBV14 to TRBJ1-5; D unresolved. The germline V gene encodes CDR1 SGHDN and CDR2 FVKESK. The CDR3 consists of 18 residues. Trimming pared 4 bases from V and 0 bases from J, leaving 19 bases between. This chain's CDR3 is CASSRRDTRQDSNQPQHF. CDR3 bases: TGTGCCAGCAGCCGGCGGGATACACGGCAAGATAGCAATCAGCCCCAGCATTTT.

The chain joins TRBV6-7 to TRBJ2-1; 8 bases agree with TRBD2. TRBV6-7 is given ORF status, its function remaining uncertain. The CDR3 has 15 residues. Trimming took 4 bases from V and 5 from J; bases not matched to a gene: 7. The chain's CDR3 is CASSSPGTRHNEQFF. The CDR3 bases are TGTGCCAGCAGTTCCCCCGGGACTAGGCACAATGAGCAGTTCTTC.